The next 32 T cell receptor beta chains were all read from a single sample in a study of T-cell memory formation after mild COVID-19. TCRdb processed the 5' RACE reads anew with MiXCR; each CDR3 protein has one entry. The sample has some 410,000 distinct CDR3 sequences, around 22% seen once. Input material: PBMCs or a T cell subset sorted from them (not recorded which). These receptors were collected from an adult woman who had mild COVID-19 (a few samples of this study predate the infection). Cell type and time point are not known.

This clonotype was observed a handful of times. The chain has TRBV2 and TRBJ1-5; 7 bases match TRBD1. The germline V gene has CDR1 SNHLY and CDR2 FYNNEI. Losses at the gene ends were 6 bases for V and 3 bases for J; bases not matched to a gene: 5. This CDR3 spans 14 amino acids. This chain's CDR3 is CASRGTAVNQPQHF. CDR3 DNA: TGTGCCAGCAGGGGGACAGCGGTCAATCAGCCCCAGCATTTT.

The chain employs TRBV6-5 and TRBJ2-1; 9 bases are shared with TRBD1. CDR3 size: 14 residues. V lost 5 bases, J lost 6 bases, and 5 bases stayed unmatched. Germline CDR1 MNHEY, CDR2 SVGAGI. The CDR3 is CASSTGTGSNEQFF. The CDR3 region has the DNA TGTGCCAGCAGTACCGGGACAGGGAGCAATGAGCAGTTCTTC.

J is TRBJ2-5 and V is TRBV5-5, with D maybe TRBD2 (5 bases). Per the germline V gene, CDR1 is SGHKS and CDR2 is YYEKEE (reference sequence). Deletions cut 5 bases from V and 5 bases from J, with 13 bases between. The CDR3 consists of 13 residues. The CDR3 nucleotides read TGTGCCAGCAGGGGCCCCGGGGTTGAGACCCAGTACTTC. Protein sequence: CASRGPGVETQYF.

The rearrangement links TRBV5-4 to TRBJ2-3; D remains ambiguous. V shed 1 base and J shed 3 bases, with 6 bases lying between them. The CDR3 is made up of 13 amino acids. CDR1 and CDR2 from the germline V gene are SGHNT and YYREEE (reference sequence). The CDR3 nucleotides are TGTGCCAGCAGCTTGTATAGGACAGATACGCAGTATTTT. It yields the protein CASSLYRTDTQYF.

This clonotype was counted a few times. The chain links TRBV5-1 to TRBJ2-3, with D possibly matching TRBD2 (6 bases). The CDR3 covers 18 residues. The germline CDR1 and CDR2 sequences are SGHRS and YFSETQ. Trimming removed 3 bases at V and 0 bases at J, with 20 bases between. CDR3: CASSSTSAGPSSTDTQYF. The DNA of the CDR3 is TGCGCCAGCAGCTCAACCTCGGCGGGGCCGTCCAGCACAGATACGCAGTATTTT. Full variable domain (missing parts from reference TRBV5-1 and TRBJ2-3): KAGVTQTPRYLIKTRGQQVTLSCSPISGHRSVSWYQQTPGQGLQFLFEYFSETQRNKGNFPGRFSGRQFSNSRSEMNVSTLELGDSALYLCASSSTSAGPSSTDTQYFGPGTRLTVL.

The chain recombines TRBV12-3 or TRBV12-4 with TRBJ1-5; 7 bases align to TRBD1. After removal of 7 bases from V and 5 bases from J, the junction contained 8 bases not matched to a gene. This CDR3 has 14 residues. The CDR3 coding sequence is TGTGCCAGCACCCAGGGGGGATCGTATCAGCCCCAGCATTTT. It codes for CASTQGGSYQPQHF.

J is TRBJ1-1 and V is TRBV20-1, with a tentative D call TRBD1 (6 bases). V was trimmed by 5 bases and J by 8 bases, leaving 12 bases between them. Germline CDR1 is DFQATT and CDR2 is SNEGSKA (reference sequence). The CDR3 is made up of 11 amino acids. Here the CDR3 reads CSASYRAEAFF. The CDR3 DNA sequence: TGCAGTGCTTCTTACAGGGCCGAAGCTTTCTTT.

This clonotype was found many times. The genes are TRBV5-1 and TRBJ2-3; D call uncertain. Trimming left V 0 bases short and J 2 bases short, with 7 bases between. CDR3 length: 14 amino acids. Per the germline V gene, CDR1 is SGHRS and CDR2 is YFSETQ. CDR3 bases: TGCGCCAGCAGCTTGGGGGATAACACAGATACGCAGTATTTT. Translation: CASSLGDNTDTQYF.

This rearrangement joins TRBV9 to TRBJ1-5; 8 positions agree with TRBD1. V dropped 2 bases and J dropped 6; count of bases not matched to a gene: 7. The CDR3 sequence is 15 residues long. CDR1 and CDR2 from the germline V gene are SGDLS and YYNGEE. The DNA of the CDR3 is TGTGCCAGCAGCGTTGGACAGGGTTTCAGTCAGCCCCAGCATTTT. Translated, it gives CASSVGQGFSQPQHF.

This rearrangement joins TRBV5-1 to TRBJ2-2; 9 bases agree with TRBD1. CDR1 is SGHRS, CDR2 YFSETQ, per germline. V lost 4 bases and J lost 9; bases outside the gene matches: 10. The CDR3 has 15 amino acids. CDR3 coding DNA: TGCGCCAGCAGCCCTAGGACAGGGGCCGAGAGGGAGCTGTTTTTT. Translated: CASSPRTGAERELFF.

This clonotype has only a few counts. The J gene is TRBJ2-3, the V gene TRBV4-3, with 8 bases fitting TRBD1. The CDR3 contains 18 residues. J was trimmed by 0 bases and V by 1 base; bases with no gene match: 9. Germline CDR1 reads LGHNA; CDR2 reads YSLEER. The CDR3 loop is CASSQGNQGARSTDTQYF. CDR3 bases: TGCGCCAGCAGCCAAGGGAATCAGGGGGCCCGGAGCACAGATACGCAGTATTTT.

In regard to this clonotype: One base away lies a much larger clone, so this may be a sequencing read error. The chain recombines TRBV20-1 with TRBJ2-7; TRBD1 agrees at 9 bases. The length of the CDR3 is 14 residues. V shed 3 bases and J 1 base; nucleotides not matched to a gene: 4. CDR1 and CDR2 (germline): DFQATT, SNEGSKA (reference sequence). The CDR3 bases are TGCAGTGCTAGGGGACAGGGATGGTCCTACGAGCAGTACTTC. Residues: CSARGQGWSYEQYF.

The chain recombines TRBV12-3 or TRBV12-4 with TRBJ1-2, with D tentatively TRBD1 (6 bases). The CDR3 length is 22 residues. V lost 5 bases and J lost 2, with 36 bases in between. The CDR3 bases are TGTGCCAGCAGTCCAGAGAGAAACTTGGGAGGGGGTTTGGTTTTTTGGAACTATGGCTACACCTTC. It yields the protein CASSPERNLGGGLVFWNYGYTF.

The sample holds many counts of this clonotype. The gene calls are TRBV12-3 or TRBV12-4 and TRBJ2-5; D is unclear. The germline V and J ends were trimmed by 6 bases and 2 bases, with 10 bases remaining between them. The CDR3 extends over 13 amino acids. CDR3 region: CASRKIQQETQYF. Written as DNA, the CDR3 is TGTGCCAGCAGAAAGATTCAGCAAGAGACCCAGTACTTC.

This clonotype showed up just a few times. Here the CDR3 DNA reads TGTGCCAGCAGTAATGAGGAGGGAGATGGCTACACCTTC. The encoded protein is CASSNEEGDGYTF. This chain uses TRBV12-3 or TRBV12-4 with TRBJ1-2, with D unclear. This CDR3 region has 13 residues. V lost 5 bases and J lost 6, with 13 bases in between.

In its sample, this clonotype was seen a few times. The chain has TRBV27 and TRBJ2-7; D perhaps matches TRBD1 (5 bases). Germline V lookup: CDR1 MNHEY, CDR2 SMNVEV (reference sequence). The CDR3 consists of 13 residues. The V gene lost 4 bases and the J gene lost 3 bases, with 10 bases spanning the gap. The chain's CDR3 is CASSSWGGYEQYF. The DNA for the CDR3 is TGTGCCAGCAGTTCCTGGGGCGGCTACGAGCAGTACTTC.

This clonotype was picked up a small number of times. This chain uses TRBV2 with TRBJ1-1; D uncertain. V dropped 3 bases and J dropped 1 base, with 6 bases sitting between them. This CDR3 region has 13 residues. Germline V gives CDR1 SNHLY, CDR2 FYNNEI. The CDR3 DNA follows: TGTGCCAGCAGTGATCCGGGGAACACTGAAGCTTTCTTT. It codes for CASSDPGNTEAFF.

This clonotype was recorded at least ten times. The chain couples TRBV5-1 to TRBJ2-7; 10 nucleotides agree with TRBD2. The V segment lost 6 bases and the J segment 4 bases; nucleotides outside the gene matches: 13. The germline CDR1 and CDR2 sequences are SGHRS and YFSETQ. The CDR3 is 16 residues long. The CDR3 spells CASKTTASGSNYEQYF. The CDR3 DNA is TGCGCCAGCAAAACGACAGCTAGCGGGAGTAATTACGAGCAGTACTTC.

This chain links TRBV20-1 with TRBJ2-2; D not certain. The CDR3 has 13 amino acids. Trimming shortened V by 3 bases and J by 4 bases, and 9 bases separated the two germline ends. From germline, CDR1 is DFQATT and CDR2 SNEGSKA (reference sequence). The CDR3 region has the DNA TGCAGTGCTAGTTATTGGAGCACCGGGGAGCTGTTTTTT. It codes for CSASYWSTGELFF.

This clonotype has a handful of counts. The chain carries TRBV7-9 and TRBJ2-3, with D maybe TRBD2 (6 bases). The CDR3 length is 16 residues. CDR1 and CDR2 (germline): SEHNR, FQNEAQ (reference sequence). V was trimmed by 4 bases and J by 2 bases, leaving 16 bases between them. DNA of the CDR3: TGTGCCAGCAGCTCGAGCCTCGGGGGAGTCACAGATACGCAGTATTTT. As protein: CASSSSLGGVTDTQYF.

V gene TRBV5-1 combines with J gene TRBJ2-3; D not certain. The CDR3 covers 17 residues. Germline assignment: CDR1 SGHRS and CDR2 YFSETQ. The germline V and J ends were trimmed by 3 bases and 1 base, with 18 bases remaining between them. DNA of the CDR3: TGCGCCAGCAGCTCCCTAGGGAATACGGCAGGCACAGATACGCAGTATTTT. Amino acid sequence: CASSSLGNTAGTDTQYF.

CDR3 bases: TGTGCCAGCAGTTTATTGGTCGGCAGGGGGCCCAAAGGGGGCTATGGCTACACCTTC. It is translated as CASSLLVGRGPKGGYGYTF. J is TRBJ1-2 and V is TRBV28; 8 bases align to TRBD1. The junction had 17 bases not matched to a gene; V was cut back by 1 base and J by 4 bases. CDR3 length: 19 amino acids. From germline, CDR1 is MDHEN and CDR2 SYDVKM.

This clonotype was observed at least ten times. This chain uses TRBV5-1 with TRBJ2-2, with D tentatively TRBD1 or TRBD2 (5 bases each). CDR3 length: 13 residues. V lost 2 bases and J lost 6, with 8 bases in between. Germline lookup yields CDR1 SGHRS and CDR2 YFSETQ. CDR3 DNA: TGCGCCAGCAGCTTTGGGGGAGCCGGGGAGCTGTTTTTT. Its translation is CASSFGGAGELFF.

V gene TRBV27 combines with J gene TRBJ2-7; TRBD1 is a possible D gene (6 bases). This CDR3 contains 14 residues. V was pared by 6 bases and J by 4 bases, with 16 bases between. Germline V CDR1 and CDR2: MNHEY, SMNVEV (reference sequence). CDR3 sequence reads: CASSPGSQGYEQYF. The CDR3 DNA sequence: TGTGCCAGCAGCCCCGGTTCCCAGGGGTACGAGCAGTACTTC.

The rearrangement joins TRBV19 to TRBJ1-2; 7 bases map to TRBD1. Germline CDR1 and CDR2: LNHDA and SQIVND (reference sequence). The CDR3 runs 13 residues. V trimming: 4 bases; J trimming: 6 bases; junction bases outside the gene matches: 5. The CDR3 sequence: CASSTRQGHGYTF. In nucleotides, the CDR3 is TGTGCCAGTAGTACCCGACAGGGCCATGGCTACACCTTC.

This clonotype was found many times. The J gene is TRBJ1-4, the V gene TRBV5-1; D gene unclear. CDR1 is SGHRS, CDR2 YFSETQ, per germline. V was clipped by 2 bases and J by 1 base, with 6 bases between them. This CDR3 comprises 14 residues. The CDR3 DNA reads TGCGCCAGCAGCTTCGGGGAAACTAATGAAAAACTGTTTTTT. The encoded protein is CASSFGETNEKLFF.

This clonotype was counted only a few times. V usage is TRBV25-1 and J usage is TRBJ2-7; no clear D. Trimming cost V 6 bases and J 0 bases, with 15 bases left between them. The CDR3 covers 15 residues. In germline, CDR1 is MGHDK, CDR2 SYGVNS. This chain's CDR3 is CASSHTDGRSYEQYF. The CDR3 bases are TGTGCCAGCAGCCACACCGACGGGCGCTCCTACGAGCAGTACTTC.

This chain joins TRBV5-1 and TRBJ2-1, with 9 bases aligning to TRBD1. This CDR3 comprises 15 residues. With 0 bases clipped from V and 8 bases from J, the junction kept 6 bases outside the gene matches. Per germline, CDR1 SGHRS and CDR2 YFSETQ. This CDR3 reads CASSLGGTGRHEQFF. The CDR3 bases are TGCGCCAGCAGCTTGGGAGGGACAGGGCGCCATGAGCAGTTCTTC.

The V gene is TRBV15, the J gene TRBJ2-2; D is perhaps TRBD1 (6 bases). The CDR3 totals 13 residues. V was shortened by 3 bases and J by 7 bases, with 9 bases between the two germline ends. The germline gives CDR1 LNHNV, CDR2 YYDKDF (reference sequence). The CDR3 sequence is CATSRTGIGELFF. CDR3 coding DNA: TGTGCCACCAGCAGGACAGGAATCGGGGAGCTGTTTTTT. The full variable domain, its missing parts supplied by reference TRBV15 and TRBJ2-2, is DAMVIQNPRYQVTQFGKPVTLSCSQTLNHNVMYWYQQKSSQAPKLLFHYYDKDFNNEADTPDNFQSRRPNTSFCFLDIRSPGLGDTAMYLCATSRTGIGELFFGEGSRLTVL.

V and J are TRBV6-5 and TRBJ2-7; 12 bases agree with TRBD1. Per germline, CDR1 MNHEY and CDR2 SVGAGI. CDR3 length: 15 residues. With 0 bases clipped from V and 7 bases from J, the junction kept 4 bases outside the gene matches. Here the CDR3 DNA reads TGTGCCAGCAGTTACTCCGGGACAGGGGGCAGGGAGCAGTACTTC. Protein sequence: CASSYSGTGGREQYF.

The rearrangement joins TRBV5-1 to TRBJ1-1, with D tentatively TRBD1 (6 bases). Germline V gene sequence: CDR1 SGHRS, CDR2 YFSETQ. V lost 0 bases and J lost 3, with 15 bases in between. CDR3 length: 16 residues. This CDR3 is CASSLGLGAEDTEAFF. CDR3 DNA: TGCGCCAGCAGCTTGGGACTGGGGGCAGAGGACACTGAAGCTTTCTTT.

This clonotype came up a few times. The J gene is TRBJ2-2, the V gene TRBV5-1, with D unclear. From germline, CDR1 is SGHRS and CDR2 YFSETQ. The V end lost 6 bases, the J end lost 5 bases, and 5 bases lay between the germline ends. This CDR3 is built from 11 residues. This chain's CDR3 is CASTVTGELFF. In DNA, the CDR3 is TGCGCCAGCACGGTAACCGGGGAGCTGTTTTTT.